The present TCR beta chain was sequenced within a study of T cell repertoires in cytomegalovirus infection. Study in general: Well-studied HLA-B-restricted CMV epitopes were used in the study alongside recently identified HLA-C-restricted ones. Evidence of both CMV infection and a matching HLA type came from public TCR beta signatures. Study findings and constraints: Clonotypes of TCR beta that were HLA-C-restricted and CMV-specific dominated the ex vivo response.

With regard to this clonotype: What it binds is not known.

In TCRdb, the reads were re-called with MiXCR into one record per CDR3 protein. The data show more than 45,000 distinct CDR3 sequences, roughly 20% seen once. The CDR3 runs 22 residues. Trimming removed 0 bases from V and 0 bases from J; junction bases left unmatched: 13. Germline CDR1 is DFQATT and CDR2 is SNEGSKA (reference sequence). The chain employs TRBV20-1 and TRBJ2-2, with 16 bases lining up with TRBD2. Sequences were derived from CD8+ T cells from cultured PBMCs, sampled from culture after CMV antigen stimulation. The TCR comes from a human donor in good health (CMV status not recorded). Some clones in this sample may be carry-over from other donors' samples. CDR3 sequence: CSARDSSDPGTSGGANTGELFF. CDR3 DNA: TGCAGTGCTAGAGATTCCTCTGACCCGGGGACTAGCGGGGGGGCGAACACCGGGGAGCTGTTTTTT.